This passage covers 3 T cell receptor beta chains from one sample sequenced in a study of blood T cell repertoires in COVID-19. Using immunoSEQ multiplex PCR, the repertoire was profiled, and TCRdb retains in-frame clones only, with some absent. The sample shows 180,000 or so clones, 80% to 90% of them seen only once. The sequenced sample consisted of peripheral blood. These receptors all come from a woman older than 75 with acute or convalescent COVID-19.

Note on this clone: Sequence at one end of the junction differs from germline and may be a read error. This sequence joins TRBV6-2 or TRBV6-3 and TRBJ2-1; a weak D match, TRBD1 (6 bases). Germline CDR1 reads MNHEY; CDR2 reads SVGEGT. The CDR3 length is 11 residues. CDR3 sequence: CASSYGGNGLF. The CDR3 bases are TGTGCCAGCAGCTATGGGGGCAACGGGCTCTTC.

This clone was recorded only once. Its ends do not fully match the called genes, so a read error is possible. The chain recombines TRBV28 with TRBJ2-5, with 8 bases lining up with TRBD2. The CDR3 runs to 18 residues. Per the germline V gene, CDR1 is MDHEN and CDR2 is SYDVKM. CDR3 sequence reads: CASKGRTGTRDYQETQYF. The DNA for the CDR3 is TGTGCGAGCAAGGGTCGTACCGGGACTAGGGACTACCAAGAGACCCAGTACTTC.

The chain carries TRBV5-5 and TRBJ1-2, with 8 bases identical to TRBD1. In germline, CDR1 is SGHKS, CDR2 YYEKEE (reference sequence). The ends lost 0 bases at V and 10 bases at J; junction bases unmatched: 5. This CDR3 spans 13 amino acids. The CDR3 DNA sequence: TGTGCCAGCAGCTTGGTTAACAGGGGGGCCTACACCTTC. It encodes CASSLVNRGAYTF.